This TCR beta chain was observed in a study of OX40 agonist ivuxolimab in advanced cancers. Study in general: The group had a mean age of 60 years, ranged from roughly 20 to 80, and was 82.7% male. Treatment received earlier with anti-PD-1, anti-PD-L1 or anti-CTLA-4 agents was allowed, and over 30% had some. Overall study findings and caveats: The authors also found low normalized T-cell clonal expansion in some nonresponders.

J was trimmed by 0 bases and V by 0 bases; bases with no gene match: 10. Germline loops: CDR1 LGHNA, CDR2 YNFKEQ. This CDR3 has 20 residues. On this clone itself: The antigen is unknown.

Sequencing used immunoSEQ multiplex PCR; TCRdb keeps in-frame clones, though not all of them. The sample holds roughly 80,000 clones, about 90% seen once. The rearrangement uses TRBV4-2 and TRBJ2-3; 12 nucleotides line up with TRBD2. Here the sequenced sample was CD4+ or CD8+ T cells sorted from blood, taken in a trial of the OX40 agonist ivuxolimab. This TCR came from an adult with an advanced solid tumor such as melanoma, head and neck, liver or kidney cancer. The CDR3 loop reads CASSQDIPSGGVLSTDTQYF. The CDR3 nucleotides read TGTGCCAGCAGCCAAGATATCCCTAGCGGGGGGGTACTTAGCACAGATACGCAGTATTTT.